One and the same sample provided the 15 T cell receptor beta chains below, sequenced in a study of PD-L1 blockade in urothelial cancer. Libraries were prepared by immunoSEQ multiplex PCR; TCRdb keeps only in-frame clonotypes and omits some of them. The repertoire includes approximately 34,000 clones, roughly 84% of them detected once, and around 30% sits in the top ten. The material was PBMCs, obtained around atezolizumab (anti-PD-L1) treatment. The receptors stem from a man aged 60 to 69 with urothelial cancer.

The V call is TRBV5-1, the J call TRBJ1-2, with 8 bases identical to TRBD1. Trimming at V came to 3 bases and at J to 7 bases, leaving 11 bases not matched to a gene. CDR1 is SGHRS and CDR2 is YFSETQ in the germline V gene. This CDR3 region has 15 residues. In nucleotides, the CDR3 is TGCGCCAGCAGCTCAAGAGTGGACAGGGCTACTGGCTACACCTTC. Translating gives CASSSRVDRATGYTF.

The chain uses TRBV6-5 and TRBJ2-3, with TRBD2 matching over 10 bases. CDR1 is MNHEY, CDR2 SVGAGI, per germline. V dropped 5 bases and J dropped 1; count of bases not matched to a gene: 3. The CDR3 extends over 15 amino acids. The CDR3, as DNA: TGTGCCAGCAGTGCCGGGACTAGCGGCACAGATACGCAGTATTTT. This encodes CASSAGTSGTDTQYF.

This clone was found a few times. The rearrangement joins TRBV5-6 to TRBJ2-3; D gene ambiguous. Germline CDR1 SGHDT, CDR2 YYEEEE. V lost 1 base and J lost 6, with 9 bases in between. The CDR3 runs 13 residues. The CDR3 region is CASSLRRSDTQYF. The CDR3 region has the DNA TGTGCCAGCAGCTTGAGAAGGAGCGATACGCAGTATTTT. The full variable domain, in which reference TRBV5-6 and TRBJ2-3 provide the parts outside the CDR3, is DAGVTQSPTHLIKTRGQQVTLRCSPKSGHDTVSWYQQALGQGPQFIFQYYEEEERQRGNFPDRFSGHQFPNYSSELNVNALLLGDSALYLCASSLRRSDTQYFGPGTRLTVL.

This clone was seen only a few times. This sequence joins TRBV28 and TRBJ1-4, with TRBD1 matching 9 bases. Germline values: CDR1 MDHEN, CDR2 SYDVKM. The length of the CDR3 is 15 residues. The V and J ends lost 10 bases and 12 bases, in that order; junction bases with no gene match: 18. The DNA for the CDR3 is TGTGCCACCTTAATACCGGGACAGGGAATGAAGGAACTGTTTTTT. It specifies CATLIPGQGMKELFF.

The chain has TRBV4-2 and TRBJ1-6; 8 nucleotides match TRBD1. J lost 7 bases, V lost 2 bases, and 10 bases had no gene match. Per germline, CDR1 LGHNA and CDR2 YNFKEQ. This CDR3 comprises 17 residues. The CDR3 spells CASSQTTGGFENSPLHF. In DNA, the CDR3 is TGTGCCAGCAGCCAAACAACAGGGGGATTTGAGAATTCACCCCTCCACTTT.

The CDR3 loop reads CASSYGQRQGSEAFF. The CDR3 bases are TGTGCCAGCAGTTACGGGCAGAGACAAGGCTCTGAAGCTTTCTTT. This chain uses TRBV6-5 with TRBJ1-1; D gene unclear. The CDR3 totals 15 residues. Germline values: CDR1 MNHEY, CDR2 SVGAGI. Trimming took 2 bases from V and 6 from J, leaving 16 bases between them.

The chain has TRBV27 and TRBJ2-3; 8 bases agree with TRBD2. The V segment lost 5 bases and the J segment 0 bases; nucleotides outside the gene matches: 13. CDR3 size: 18 residues. Germline assignment: CDR1 MNHEY and CDR2 SMNVEV (reference sequence). The chain's CDR3 is CASSPMSAGEVSTDTQYF. In DNA, the CDR3 is TGTGCCAGCAGTCCCATGTCAGCGGGGGAGGTGAGCACAGATACGCAGTATTTT.

This chain links TRBV7-8 with TRBJ2-7; D gene uncertain. Per germline, CDR1 SGHVS and CDR2 FQNEAQ. Trimming removed 1 base from V and 3 bases from J, with 10 bases in between. The length of the CDR3 is 14 residues. The CDR3 loop is CASSLGHAGYEQYF. The CDR3 DNA sequence: TGTGCCAGCAGCTTAGGACACGCCGGCTACGAGCAGTACTTC. Filled out from reference TRBV7-8 and TRBJ2-7, the complete variable domain reads GAGVSQSPRYKVAKRGQDVALRCDPISGHVSLFWYQQALGQGPEFLTYFQNEAQLDKSGLPSDRFFAERPEGSVSTLKIQRTQQEDSAVYLCASSLGHAGYEQYFGPGTRLTVT.

This clone appeared a single time. The V call is TRBV19, the J call TRBJ2-6; D uncertain. Per germline, CDR1 LNHDA and CDR2 SQIVND (reference sequence). This CDR3 has 16 amino acids. Trimming cost V 3 bases and J 5 bases, with 14 bases left between them. The CDR3 DNA is TGTGCCAGTAGTATTTCAGATCTCCTCCGGGCCAACGTCCTGACTTTC. Translated, it gives CASSISDLLRANVLTF.

The chain has TRBV5-1 and TRBJ2-5; a possible D gene is TRBD2 (5 bases). The CDR3 loop spans 13 amino acids. Trimming removed 0 bases at V and 4 bases at J, with 7 bases between. CDR1 and CDR2 from the germline V gene are SGHRS and YFSETQ. The CDR3 here is CASSLGGVETQYF. The CDR3 DNA follows: TGCGCCAGCAGCTTGGGGGGAGTAGAGACCCAGTACTTC.

The CDR3 here is CASSDSLAGGPDTQYF. CDR3 coding DNA: TGTGCCAGCAGTGACTCTCTAGCGGGGGGGCCTGATACGCAGTATTTT. The chain couples TRBV6-4 to TRBJ2-3; 12 bases map to TRBD2. Germline V gene data show CDR1 as MRHNA and CDR2 as SNTAGT. Losses at the gene ends were 0 bases for V and 6 bases for J; bases not matched to a gene: 4. The CDR3 is 16 amino acids.

The V and J genes are TRBV5-1 and TRBJ2-7; 8 nucleotides match TRBD1. From germline, CDR1 is SGHRS and CDR2 YFSETQ. With V trimmed by 4 bases and J by 6 bases, 9 bases remained unmatched. CDR3 length equals 14 residues. The CDR3 DNA is TGCGCCAGCAGCACCGGACAGGGTTCGGTCGAGCAGTACTTC. It codes for CASSTGQGSVEQYF.

This clone was found once. The rearrangement links TRBV21-1 to TRBJ2-7; the table's D call of TRBD1 was not tested on the DNA. TRBV21-1 is a documented pseudogene. The CDR3 has 14 amino acids. CDR3 coding DNA: TGTGCCAGCAGCAACCCTGCAGTCAGCTACGAGCAGTACTTC. This gives the protein CASSNPAVSYEQYF.

This chain joins TRBV11-2 and TRBJ1-2; the D gene is possibly TRBD1 (6 bases). V gave up 3 bases and J gave up 4 bases, with 9 bases separating them. Germline loops: CDR1 SGHAT, CDR2 FQNNGV. The CDR3 has 13 amino acids. CDR3 bases: TGTGCCAGCAGCTTGACAGGAGTCTATGGCTACACCTTC. Residues: CASSLTGVYGYTF.

The V gene is TRBV27, the J gene TRBJ2-3; the D gene is possibly TRBD1 (5 bases). The length of the CDR3 is 15 residues. Germline CDR1 reads MNHEY; CDR2 reads SMNVEV (reference sequence). V was shortened by 2 bases and J by 3 bases, with 12 bases between the two germline ends. This CDR3 reads CASSLRGRATDTQYF. The CDR3 bases are TGTGCCAGCAGTTTACGTGGCAGGGCAACAGATACGCAGTATTTT.